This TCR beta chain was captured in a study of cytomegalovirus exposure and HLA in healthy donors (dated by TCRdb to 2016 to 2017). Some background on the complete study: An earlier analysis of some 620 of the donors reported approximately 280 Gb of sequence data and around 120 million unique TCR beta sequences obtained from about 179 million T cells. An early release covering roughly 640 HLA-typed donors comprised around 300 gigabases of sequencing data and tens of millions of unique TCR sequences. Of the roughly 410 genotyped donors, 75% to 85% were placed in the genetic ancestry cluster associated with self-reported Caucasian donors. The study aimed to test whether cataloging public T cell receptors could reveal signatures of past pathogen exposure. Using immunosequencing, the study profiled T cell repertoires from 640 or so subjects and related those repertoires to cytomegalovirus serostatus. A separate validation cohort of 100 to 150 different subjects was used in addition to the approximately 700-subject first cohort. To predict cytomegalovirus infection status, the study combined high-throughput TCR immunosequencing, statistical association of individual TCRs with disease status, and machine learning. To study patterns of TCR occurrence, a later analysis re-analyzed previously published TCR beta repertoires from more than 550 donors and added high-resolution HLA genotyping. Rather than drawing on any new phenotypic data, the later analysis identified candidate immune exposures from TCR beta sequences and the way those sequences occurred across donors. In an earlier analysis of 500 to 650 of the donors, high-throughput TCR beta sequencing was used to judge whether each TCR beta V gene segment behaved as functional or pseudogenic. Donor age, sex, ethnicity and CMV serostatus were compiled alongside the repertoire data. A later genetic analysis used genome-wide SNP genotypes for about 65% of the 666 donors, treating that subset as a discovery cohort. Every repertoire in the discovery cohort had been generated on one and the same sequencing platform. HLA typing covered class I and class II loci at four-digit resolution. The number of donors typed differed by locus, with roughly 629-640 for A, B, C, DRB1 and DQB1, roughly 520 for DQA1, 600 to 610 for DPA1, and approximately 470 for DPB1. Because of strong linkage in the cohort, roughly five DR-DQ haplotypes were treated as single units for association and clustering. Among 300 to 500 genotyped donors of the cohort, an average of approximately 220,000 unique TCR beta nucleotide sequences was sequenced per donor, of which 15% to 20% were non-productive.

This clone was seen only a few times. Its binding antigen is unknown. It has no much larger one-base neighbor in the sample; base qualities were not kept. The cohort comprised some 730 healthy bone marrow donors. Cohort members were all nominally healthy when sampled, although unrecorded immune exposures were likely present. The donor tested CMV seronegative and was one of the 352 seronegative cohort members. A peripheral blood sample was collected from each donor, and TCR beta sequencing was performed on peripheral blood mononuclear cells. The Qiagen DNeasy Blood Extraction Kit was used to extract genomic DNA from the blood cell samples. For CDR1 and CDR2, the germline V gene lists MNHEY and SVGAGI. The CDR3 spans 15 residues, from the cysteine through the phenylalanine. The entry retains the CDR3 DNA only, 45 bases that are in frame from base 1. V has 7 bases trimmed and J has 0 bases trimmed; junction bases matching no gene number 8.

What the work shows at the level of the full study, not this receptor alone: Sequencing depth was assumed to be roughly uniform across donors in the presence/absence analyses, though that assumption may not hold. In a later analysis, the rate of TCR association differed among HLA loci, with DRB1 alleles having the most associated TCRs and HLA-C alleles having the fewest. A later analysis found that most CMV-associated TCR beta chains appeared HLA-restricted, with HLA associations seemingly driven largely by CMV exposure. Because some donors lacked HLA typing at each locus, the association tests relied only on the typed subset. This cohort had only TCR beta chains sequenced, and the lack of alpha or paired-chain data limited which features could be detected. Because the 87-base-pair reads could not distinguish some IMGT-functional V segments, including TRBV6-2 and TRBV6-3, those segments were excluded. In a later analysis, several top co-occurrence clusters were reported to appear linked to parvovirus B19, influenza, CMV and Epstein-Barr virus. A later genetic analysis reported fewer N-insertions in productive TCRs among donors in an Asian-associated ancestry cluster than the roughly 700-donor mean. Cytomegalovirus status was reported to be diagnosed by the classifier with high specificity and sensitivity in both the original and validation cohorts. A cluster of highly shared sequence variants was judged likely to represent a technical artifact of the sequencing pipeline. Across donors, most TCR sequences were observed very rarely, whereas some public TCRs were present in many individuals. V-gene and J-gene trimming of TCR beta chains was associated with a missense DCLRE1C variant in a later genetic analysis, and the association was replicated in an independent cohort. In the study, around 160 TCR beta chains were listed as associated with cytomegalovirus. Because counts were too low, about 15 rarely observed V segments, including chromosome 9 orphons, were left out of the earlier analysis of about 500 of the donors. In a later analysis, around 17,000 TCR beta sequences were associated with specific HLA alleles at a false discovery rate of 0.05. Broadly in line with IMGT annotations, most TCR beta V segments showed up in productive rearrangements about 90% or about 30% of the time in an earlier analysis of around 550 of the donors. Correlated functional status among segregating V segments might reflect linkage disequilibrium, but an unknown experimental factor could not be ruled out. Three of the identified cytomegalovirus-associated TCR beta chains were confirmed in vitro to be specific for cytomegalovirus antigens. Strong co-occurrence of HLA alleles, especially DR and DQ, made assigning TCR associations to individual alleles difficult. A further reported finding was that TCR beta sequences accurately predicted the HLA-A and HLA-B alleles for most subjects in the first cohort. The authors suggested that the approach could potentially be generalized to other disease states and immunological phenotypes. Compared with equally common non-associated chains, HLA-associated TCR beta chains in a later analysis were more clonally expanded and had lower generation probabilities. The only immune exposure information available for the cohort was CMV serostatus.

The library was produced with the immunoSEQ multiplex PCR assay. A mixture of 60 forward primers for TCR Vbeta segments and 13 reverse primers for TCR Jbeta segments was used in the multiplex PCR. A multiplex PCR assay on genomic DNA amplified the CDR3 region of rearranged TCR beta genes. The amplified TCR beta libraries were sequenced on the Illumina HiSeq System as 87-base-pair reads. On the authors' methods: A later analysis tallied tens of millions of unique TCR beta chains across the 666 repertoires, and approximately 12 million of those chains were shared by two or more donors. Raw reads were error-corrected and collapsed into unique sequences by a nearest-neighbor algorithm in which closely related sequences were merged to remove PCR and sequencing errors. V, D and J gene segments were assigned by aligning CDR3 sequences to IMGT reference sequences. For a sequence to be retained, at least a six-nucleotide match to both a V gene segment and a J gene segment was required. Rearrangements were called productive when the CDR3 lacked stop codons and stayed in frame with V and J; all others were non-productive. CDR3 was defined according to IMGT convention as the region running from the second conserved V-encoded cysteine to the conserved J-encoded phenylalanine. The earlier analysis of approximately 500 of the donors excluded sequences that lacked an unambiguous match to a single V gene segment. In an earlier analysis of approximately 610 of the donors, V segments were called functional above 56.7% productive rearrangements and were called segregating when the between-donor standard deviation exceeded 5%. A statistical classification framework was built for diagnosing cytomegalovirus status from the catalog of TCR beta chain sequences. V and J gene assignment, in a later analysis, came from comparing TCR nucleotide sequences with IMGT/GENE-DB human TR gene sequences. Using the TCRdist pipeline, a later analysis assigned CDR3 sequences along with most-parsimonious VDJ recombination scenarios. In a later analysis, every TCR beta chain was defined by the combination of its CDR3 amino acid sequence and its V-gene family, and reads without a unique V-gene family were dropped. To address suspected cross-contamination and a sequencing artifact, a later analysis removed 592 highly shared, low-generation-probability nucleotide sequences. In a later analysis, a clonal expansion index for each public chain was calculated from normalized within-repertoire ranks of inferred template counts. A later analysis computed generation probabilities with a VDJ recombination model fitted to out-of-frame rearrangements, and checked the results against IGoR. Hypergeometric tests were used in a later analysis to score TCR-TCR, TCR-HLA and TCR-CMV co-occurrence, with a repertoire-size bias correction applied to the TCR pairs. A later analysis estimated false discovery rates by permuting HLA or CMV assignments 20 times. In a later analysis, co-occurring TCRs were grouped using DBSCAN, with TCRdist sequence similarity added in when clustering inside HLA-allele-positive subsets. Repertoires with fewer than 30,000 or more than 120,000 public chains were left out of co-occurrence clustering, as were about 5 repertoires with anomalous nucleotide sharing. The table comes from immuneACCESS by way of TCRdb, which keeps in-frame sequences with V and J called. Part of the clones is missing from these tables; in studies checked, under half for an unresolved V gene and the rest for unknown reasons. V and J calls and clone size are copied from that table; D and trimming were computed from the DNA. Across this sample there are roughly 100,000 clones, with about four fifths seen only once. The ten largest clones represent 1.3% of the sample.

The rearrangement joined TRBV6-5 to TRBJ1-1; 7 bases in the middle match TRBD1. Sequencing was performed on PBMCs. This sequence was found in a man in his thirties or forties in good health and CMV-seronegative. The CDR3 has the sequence CASTPGGIMNTEAFF. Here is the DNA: TGTGCCAGCACCCCAGGGGGTATTATGAACACTGAAGCTTTCTTT.